This T cell receptor beta chain appears in the sequencing data of a study of blood T cell repertoires in COVID-19. The ends lost 5 bases at V and 5 bases at J; junction bases unmatched: 8. CDR1 and CDR2 (germline): SGHDN, FVKESK. The CDR3 contains 14 residues. Source study methods: Amplification of reference gene primers provided the estimated nucleated cell counts. Assay: immunoSEQ multiplex PCR; the TCRdb copy retains only in-frame clones and omits some. The V and J calls and clone size were taken over from that table, and D and trimming were inferred from the DNA. The sample consists of 120,000 to 150,000 clones, around 90% of them appearing once.

This rearrangement joins TRBV14 to TRBJ1-1; 7 bases map to TRBD1. The receptor's source is a human donor with COVID-19, enrolled during active disease. The donor label of this sample is uncertain. The sample was peripheral blood. The CDR3 spells CASSWVTGETEAFF. In nucleotides, the CDR3 is TGTGCCAGCAGCTGGGTTACAGGGGAAACTGAAGCTTTCTTT.